The 2 T cell receptor beta chains given below trace back to one sample, sequenced in a study of control samples from healthy donors and cancer patients. Using immunoSEQ multiplex PCR, the repertoire was profiled, and TCRdb retains in-frame clones only, with some absent. The sample has around 55,000 clones, roughly 95% seen once. The material sequenced was blood. The source is a woman aged 18 to 35 in good health.

This chain joins TRBV6-1 and TRBJ1-6; TRBD1 might be the D (6 bases). CDR3 length: 16 amino acids. The germline CDR1 and CDR2 sequences are MNHNS and SASEGT. The V and J ends lost 1 base and 3 bases respectively, with 10 bases between them. CDR3 amino acids: CASSEVSRGYNSPLHF. DNA for the CDR3: TGTGCCAGCAGTGAAGTTAGCAGGGGCTATAATTCACCCCTCCACTTT.

This clone has just one count. This chain connects TRBV5-6 to TRBJ1-2; D possibly corresponds to TRBD1 (6 bases). Deletions cut 6 bases from V and 4 bases from J, with 10 bases between. This CDR3 spans 12 amino acids. Germline V gene lookup returns CDR1 SGHDT and CDR2 YYEEEE. The CDR3 region is CASTLTGYGYTF. Here the CDR3 DNA reads TGTGCCAGCACCCTGACAGGCTATGGCTACACCTTC. The full variable domain, rest sourced from reference TRBV5-6 and TRBJ1-2, is DAGVTQSPTHLIKTRGQQVTLRCSPKSGHDTVSWYQQALGQGPQFIFQYYEEEERQRGNFPDRFSGHQFPNYSSELNVNALLLGDSALYLCASTLTGYGYTFGSGTRLTVV.